The 22 T cell receptor beta chains given below trace back to one sample, sequenced in a study of T-cell reconstitution after alpha-beta-depleted transplantation in children. Preparation of the TCRbeta library used unique molecular identifiers. From the PCR reads, TCRdb called clonotypes with MiXCR, one entry per CDR3 protein. The sample has approximately 250,000 distinct CDR3 sequences, 25% seen once. The sample in question was PBMCs, obtained before TCRalphabeta/CD19-depleted stem cell transplant. These receptors were taken from a girl aged 2 to 9 with Fanconi anemia, due to receive a stem cell transplant.

This clonotype was detected ten times or more. The rearrangement uses TRBV29-1 and TRBJ1-1; weak D call: TRBD1 (5 bases). CDR1 and CDR2 from the germline V gene are SQVTM and ANQGSEA. The CDR3 consists of 12 residues. Trimming shortened V by 7 bases and J by 5 bases, and 14 bases separated the two germline ends. CDR3 protein: CSAYIWGTEAFF. The CDR3 nucleotides read TGCAGCGCCTACATATGGGGGACTGAAGCTTTCTTT. Based on the CDR3 plus reference TRBV29-1 and TRBJ1-1, the full variable domain is SAVISQKPSRDICQRGTSLTIQCQVDSQVTMMFWYRQQPGQSLTLIATANQGSEATYESGFVIDKFPISRPNLTFSTLTVSNMSPEDSSIYLCSAYIWGTEAFFGQGTRLTVV.

In this sample, this clonotype turned up many times. Germline is not matched at one junction end, which may reflect a read error. This chain connects TRBV5-1 to TRBJ2-3; D ambiguous. This CDR3 is built from 11 residues. Germline CDR1 reads SGHRS; CDR2 reads YFSETQ. The CDR3 bases are TGTGCCAGCAGTCAGACAGATACGCAGTATTTT. Translation: CASSQTDTQYF. Using reference TRBV5-1 and TRBJ2-3 for the parts outside the CDR3, the full variable domain is KAGVTQTPRYLIKTRGQQVTLSCSPISGHRSVSWYQQTPGQGLQFLFEYFSETQRNKGNFPGRFSGRQFSNSRSEMNVSTLELGDSALYLCASSQTDTQYFGPGTRLTVL.

Ten or more counts support this clonotype. One end of the junction does not line up with germline, which may come from a read error. V and J are TRBV28 and TRBJ2-7; D may be TRBD1 or TRBD2 (6 bases each). CDR3 length: 9 residues. The germline V gene encodes CDR1 MDHEN and CDR2 SYDVKM. The CDR3 sequence is CASGGRGNF. The CDR3 DNA reads TGTGCCAGTGGGGGGCGCGGAAACTTC. The entire variable domain, with the rest obtained from reference TRBV28 and TRBJ2-7, is as follows: DVKVTQSSRYLVKRTGEKVFLECVQDMDHENMFWYRQDPGLGLRLIYFSYDVKMKEKGDIPEGYSVSREKKERFSLILESASTNQTSMYLCASGGRGNFGPGTRLTVT.

This clonotype was counted many times. V and J are TRBV29-1 and TRBJ2-5, with TRBD1 matching over 7 bases. This CDR3 is 13 amino acids long. Germline values: CDR1 SQVTM, CDR2 ANQGSEA. V was clipped by 6 bases and J by 4 bases; unmatched bases: 8. The CDR3 nucleotides are TGCAGCGTGGGAGTTACAGGGGTAGAGACCCAGTACTTC. As protein: CSVGVTGVETQYF.

This chain joins TRBV20-1 and TRBJ2-7, with 7 nucleotides matching TRBD2. CDR3 length equals 13 residues. After removal of 6 bases from V and 1 base from J, the junction contained 6 bases not matched to a gene. Germline V CDR1 and CDR2: DFQATT, SNEGSKA (reference sequence). The CDR3 DNA is TGCAGTGCCGCGGGGGACTCGTCCTACGAGCAGTACTTC. This sequence encodes CSAAGDSSYEQYF.

This clonotype was detected only a few times. This chain uses TRBV7-3 with TRBJ2-1; 11 bases agree with TRBD2. Germline CDR1 and CDR2: SGHTA and FQGTGA. The CDR3 contains 15 residues. Trimming took 4 bases from V and 7 from J; bases not matched to a gene: 6. In nucleotides, the CDR3 is TGTGCCAGCAGCTCCCAGGGACTAGCGGTTAATGAGCAGTTCTTC. Amino acids: CASSSQGLAVNEQFF.

This clonotype was observed a handful of times. The chain is built from TRBV20-1 and TRBJ2-7, with TRBD1 as a possible D gene (5 bases). V was pared by 4 bases and J by 4 bases, with 17 bases between. The CDR3 extends over 14 amino acids. CDR1 DFQATT and CDR2 SNEGSKA come from the germline V gene (reference sequence). CDR3 nucleotides: TGCAGTGCTAACCATTTAGGGGCAGATTACGAGCAGTACTTC. Protein: CSANHLGADYEQYF.

This clonotype was picked up many times. This chain links TRBV20-1 with TRBJ2-7; 10 bases are a match to TRBD2. This CDR3 is 13 amino acids long. Germline V gene lookup returns CDR1 DFQATT and CDR2 SNEGSKA (reference sequence). With V trimmed by 3 bases and J by 3 bases, 2 bases remained unmatched. CDR3 in DNA: TGCAGTGCTAGGACTAGCGGGTACTACGAGCAGTACTTC. It yields the protein CSARTSGYYEQYF.

This clonotype was detected ten times or more. At one end, the junction sequence differs from germline, possibly due to a read error. This rearrangement joins TRBV2 to TRBJ2-4, with 7 bases fitting TRBD1. This CDR3 is 12 amino acids long. Germline V gene lookup returns CDR1 SNHLY and CDR2 FYNNEI. The CDR3 sequence is CASSEARTGPNF. The DNA for the CDR3 is TGTGCCAGCAGTGAAGCTAGGACAGGCCCTAACTTC.

This clonotype was counted a few times. The rearrangement links TRBV2 to TRBJ1-5; D is unclear. Germline V CDR1 and CDR2: SNHLY, FYNNEI. The CDR3 runs to 14 residues. V was pared by 6 bases and J by 0 bases, with 9 bases between. CDR3 region: CASRGPNSNQPQHF. The CDR3 bases are TGTGCCAGCAGAGGACCTAATAGCAATCAGCCCCAGCATTTT.

This sequence joins TRBV5-1 and TRBJ2-1; D not certain. Germline V CDR1 and CDR2: SGHRS, YFSETQ. This CDR3 has 11 residues. The CDR3 is CAIRVGDEQFF. The CDR3 DNA is TGCGCTATTCGAGTCGGCGATGAGCAGTTCTTC.

V and J are TRBV7-2 and TRBJ2-5, with D tentatively TRBD1 (5 bases). The V end was cut by 0 bases, the J end by 3 bases, with 5 bases between. The CDR3 has 13 amino acids. The V gene's germline CDR1 is SGHTA and CDR2 FQGNSA. CDR3 DNA: TGTGCCAGCAGCTTAGCCAGGGAAGAGACCCAGTACTTC. This codes for CASSLAREETQYF.

This clonotype occurred many times. The CDR3 bases are TGCGGTATTCGGAGGGCCAATCAGCCCCAGCATTTT. Translated, it gives CGIRRANQPQHF. The rearrangement links TRBV20-1 to TRBJ1-5; D not certain. Germline assignment: CDR1 DFQATT and CDR2 SNEGSKA (reference sequence). The CDR3 consists of 12 residues.

The chain recombines TRBV20-1 with TRBJ1-2; D remains ambiguous. This CDR3 has 8 residues. V was cut by 5 bases and J by 7 bases, with 2 bases left in between. The germline CDR1 and CDR2 sequences are DFQATT and SNEGSKA (reference sequence). The DNA for the CDR3 is TGCAGTGCTCCTGGCTACACCTTC. This encodes CSAPGYTF.

Points on this clonotype: One junction end disagrees with the germline gene, perhaps due to a read error. The chain links TRBV29-1 to TRBJ2-5; 7 bases map to TRBD2. The CDR3 covers 14 residues. Germline V gene lookup returns CDR1 SQVTM and CDR2 ANQGSEA. DNA of the CDR3: TGCAGGGTTGGAAGAAGGCTAGCGGAAGAGACCCAGTACTTC. It translates to CRVGRRLAEETQYF. The full variable domain, rest sourced from reference TRBV29-1 and TRBJ2-5, is SAVISQKPSRDICQRGTSLTIQCQVDSQVTMMFWYRQQPGQSLTLIATANQGSEATYESGFVIDKFPISRPNLTFSTLTVSNMSPEDSSIYLCRVGRRLAEETQYFGPGTRLLVL.

A few counts support this clonotype. The chain employs TRBV13 and TRBJ2-7; the D is unclear. Looked up from germline, CDR1 is PRHDT and CDR2 is FYEKMQ (reference sequence). The V gene lost 7 bases and the J gene lost 2 bases, with 15 bases spanning the gap. The CDR3 runs to 14 residues. Here the CDR3 DNA reads TGTGCCAGCACCCCCCCTGGGCTGGCCTACGAGCAGTACTTC. The encoded protein is CASTPPGLAYEQYF.

There are many counts of this clonotype. The chain links TRBV25-1 to TRBJ2-5, with 10 bases that match TRBD2. The ends lost 1 base at V and 5 bases at J; junction bases unmatched: 4. This CDR3 comprises 15 residues. Germline CDR1 MGHDK, CDR2 SYGVNS. The CDR3 DNA follows: TGTGCCAGCAGTGAATCAATGGGACTAGCGGAGACCCAGTACTTC. This codes for CASSESMGLAETQYF. Variable domain in full (rest from reference TRBV25-1 and TRBJ2-5): EADIYQTPRYLVIGTGKKITLECSQTMGHDKMYWYQQDPGMELHLIHYSYGVNSTEKGDLSSESTVSRIRTEHFPLTLESARPSHTSQYLCASSESMGLAETQYFGPGTRLLVL.

This clonotype was counted many times. The chain couples TRBV29-1 to TRBJ2-7, with a weak D call TRBD1 (5 bases). The germline CDR1 and CDR2 sequences are SQVTM and ANQGSEA. The CDR3 is 13 residues long. V lost 6 bases and J lost 1, with 13 bases in between. The CDR3 DNA sequence: TGCAGCGTAGTATCCAGGGTTTCCTACGAGCAGTACTTC. Translated: CSVVSRVSYEQYF.

This clonotype was counted only a few times. The chain has TRBV6-5 and TRBJ2-7; D is perhaps TRBD1 or TRBD2 (5 bases each). The germline CDR1 and CDR2 sequences are MNHEY and SVGAGI. The CDR3 totals 16 residues. V was trimmed by 2 bases and J by 0 bases, leaving 14 bases between them. The CDR3 coding sequence is TGTGCCAGCAGTTACGACCGGGACGGTAGCTCCTACGAGCAGTACTTC. It yields the protein CASSYDRDGSSYEQYF.

The V and J genes are TRBV30 and TRBJ2-6, with a weak D call TRBD2 (7 bases). Trimming took 6 bases from V and 0 from J, leaving 18 bases between them. The CDR3 loop spans 17 amino acids. Germline values: CDR1 GTSNPN, CDR2 SVGIG (reference sequence). CDR3 sequence (DNA): TGTGCCTGCGGGGGGCCTAGCGGATCCTCTGGGGCCAACGTCCTGACTTTC. Its protein product is CACGGPSGSSGANVLTF.

The chain uses TRBV2 and TRBJ2-5, with 11 nucleotides matching TRBD2. The CDR3 runs 19 residues. The ends lost 3 bases at V and 5 bases at J; junction bases unmatched: 17. CDR1 SNHLY and CDR2 FYNNEI come from the germline V gene. CDR3 loop: CASSDRTSGPLAGGETQYF. CDR3 nucleotides: TGTGCCAGCAGTGATCGGACTAGCGGGCCTCTCGCAGGGGGGGAGACCCAGTACTTC.

Ten or more counts support this clonotype. This chain links TRBV29-1 with TRBJ2-1; D gene uncertain. Trimming took off 4 bases at V and 0 bases at J, with 10 bases between the two ends. The CDR3 spans 14 residues. Germline CDR1 reads SQVTM; CDR2 reads ANQGSEA. CDR3 nucleotide sequence: TGCAGCGTTGTGCCCCCCAGCTCCTACAATGAGCAGTTCTTC. Amino acids: CSVVPPSSYNEQFF.